The TCR beta chain described here comes from a study of T cell repertoires in cytomegalovirus infection (dated by TCRdb to 2018 to 2020). Study-level background: The peptide stimulations were aimed at well-studied HLA-B-restricted epitopes as well as recently identified HLA-C-restricted CMV epitopes, whose presentation resists viral immunomodulation. Because public TCR beta signatures pointed to carriage of CMV infection together with the matching HLA type, the HLA type of each donor mattered for the analysis. Study-wide conclusions, independent of this receptor: In both this cohort and an independent cohort of 352 donors, the cumulative frequency of public TCR beta family members distinguished carriers of CMV infection plus the relevant HLA type. The ex vivo response was dominated by HLA-C-restricted CMV-specific TCR beta clonotypes, which also provided the single most frequent clonotype in two of eight donors.

Per the publication, the treatment or condition label means: in vitro stimulation with specific CMV peptide epitopes to enrich CMV-specific T cells. As to this clonotype: No antigen is known for it. One base away there is no much larger clone; base qualities are not given.

Instrument used: Illumina HiSeq 1500. In TCRdb, the public reads were trimmed at Q25 with fastp and aligned with MiXCR, with productive beta chains retained. All rows with the same CDR3 protein become a single entry with the most common DNA and genes. The sample includes about half a million distinct CDR3 sequences, with about 33% observed a single time. The ten biggest clones cover 17% of the sample. The source of this sequence is a human donor in good health (CMV status not recorded). Some clones in this sample may be carry-over from other donors' samples. The sample was cultured PBMCs, taken from culture after CMV antigen stimulation.

At the DNA level, the sequence is TGCGCCAGCAGCCAAGGACTCGCCACCTACGAGCAGTACTTC. Its product reads: CASSQGLATYEQYF. Recombination connected TRBV4-3 to TRBJ2-7; the D gene assignment is ambiguous. CDR1 and CDR2 are read off the germline V gene as LGHNA and YSLEER. There are 14 amino acids in the CDR3, from cysteine to phenylalanine inclusive. Only the CDR3 portion is preserved as DNA: 42 bases, with reading frame beginning at the first base. V loses 1 base of germline sequence and J loses 2 bases, and the interval between the two ends is 9 bases.